Below, one T cell receptor (beta chain) is given with its context. Its antigen is as yet unknown. Assay used: immunoSEQ multiplex PCR; TCRdb lists only in-frame clones, some missing. The data hold 160,000 or so clones, with about 90% observed a single time. Germline CDR1 MNHEY, CDR2 SVGAGI. CDR3 length equals 15 residues. V lost 5 bases, J lost 2 bases, and 5 bases stayed unmatched. The sample belongs to a study of T cell responses to AZD1222 COVID-19 vaccine. About the study: Combined were second doses at about 4 or about 12 weeks.

General study findings and limits: Regions left unmutated in variants are reportedly the target of nearly half of spike-specific TCRs.

The chain employs TRBV6-5 and TRBJ2-7, with TRBD2 matching 11 bases. The specimen comprised peripheral blood, sampled on day 0 of AZD1222 vaccination. This TCR came from an adult in good health. The CDR3 nucleotides read TGTGCCAGCAGTAGAACTAGCGGGGGACCCTACGAGCAGTACTTC. Protein: CASSRTSGGPYEQYF.